This TCR beta chain emerged from a study of human T cells and chemical hapten exposure. Study background: Patients had diphenylcyclopropenone applied to the scalp weekly throughout the roughly 25-week study. Per-sample TCR yield variability stemmed mainly from small pooled library volume differences. Findings and limits, study-wide: Positive correlation was observed between PT1 expanded TCR counts and patch test score.

Time point specified: pre-sensitization, week 0. Specified treatment: therapeutic diphenylcyclopropenone sensitization with weekly scalp DPC. Each donor was an alopecia patient between 18 and 70 years of age who qualified for DPC. This clonotype came up many times. Its cognate antigen is unknown. From the RACE reads, TCRdb called clonotypes with MiXCR, one entry per CDR3 protein. The repertoire consists of tens of thousands of distinct CDR3 sequences, with around 9.6% occurring once and the leading ten covering around 4%. The receptor was derived from a middle-aged woman with alopecia areata. Some clones in this sample may be carry-over from other donors' samples. The sequencing here drew on whole blood, taken in connection with sensitization to the hapten diphenylcyclopropenone (DPC).

The chain's CDR3 is CASSGRSYNSPLHF. For the CDR3, the DNA is TGTGCCAGCAGCGGGAGATCCTATAATTCACCCCTCCACTTT. The chain combines TRBV6-1 with TRBJ1-6, with D unresolved. CDR3 length: 14 amino acids. The V and J ends lost 6 bases and 1 base respectively, with 7 bases between them. The germline V gene encodes CDR1 MNHNS and CDR2 SASEGT.